The 25 T cell receptor beta chains reported below all come from one sample, sequenced in a study of T cells in Graves' hyperthyroidism and ophthalmopathy. Amplification targeted TCR beta CDR3 regions from RNA transcripts. The primer set for the first-round RT-PCR of the TCR CDR3 was HTBI. Using its own MiXCR run on the multiplex PCR reads, TCRdb lists one record per CDR3 protein. The sample yields 450,000 to 650,000 distinct CDR3 sequences, approximately 17% seen once. The specimen was blood. These receptors all come from a woman under 30 with Graves' ophthalmopathy.

This clonotype was counted between two and nine times. V is TRBV28 and J is TRBJ2-2; a possible D gene is TRBD1 (5 bases). The CDR3 runs to 14 residues. The V and J ends lost 6 bases and 4 bases respectively, with 12 bases between them. Germline-derived CDR1 and CDR2 are MDHEN and SYDVKM. For the CDR3, the DNA is TGTGCCAGCAGCCCTGACAGTTCCACCGGGGAGCTGTTTTTT. It is translated as CASSPDSSTGELFF.

The V call is TRBV27, the J call TRBJ2-3, with D possibly TRBD2 on 7 matching bases. This CDR3 has 13 amino acids. V dropped 0 bases and J dropped 14 bases, with 15 bases sitting between them. Per germline, CDR1 MNHEY and CDR2 SMNVEV (reference sequence). CDR3 bases: TGTGCCAGCAGTTTATCAGGGGGGGGCGGTCGGTATTTT. Translation gives CASSLSGGGGRYF.

V is TRBV9 and J is TRBJ2-2; the match to TRBD1 covers 7 bases. This CDR3 region has 15 residues. With 4 bases clipped from V and 8 bases from J, the junction kept 11 bases outside the gene matches. CDR1 and CDR2 from the germline V gene are SGDLS and YYNGEE. CDR3 in amino acids: CASSSGGNLGGELFF. As DNA, the CDR3 is TGTGCCAGCAGCTCAGGGGGTAATCTCGGTGGGGAGCTGTTTTTT. The variable domain in full, completed from reference TRBV9 and TRBJ2-2, reads DSGVTQTPKHLITATGQRVTLRCSPRSGDLSVYWYQQSLDQGLQFLIQYYNGEERAKGNILERFSAQQFPDLHSELNLSSLELGDSALYFCASSSGGNLGGELFFGEGSRLTVL.

This clonotype was counted many times. The CDR3: CAISGTSKHNEQFF. CDR3 bases: TGTGCCATCAGTGGGACTAGCAAACACAATGAGCAGTTCTTC. The chain carries TRBV10-3 and TRBJ2-1; 8 bases are a match to TRBD2. The CDR3 loop spans 14 amino acids. CDR1 is ENHRY and CDR2 is SYGVKD in the germline V gene. V was clipped by 4 bases and J by 5 bases; unmatched bases: 4.

This chain connects TRBV4-1 to TRBJ1-2, with TRBD1 as a possible D gene (5 bases). V was clipped by 5 bases and J by 6 bases, with 16 bases between them. Germline CDR1 reads MGHRA; CDR2 reads YSYEKL. The CDR3 has 14 amino acids. CDR3 sequence (DNA): TGCGCCAGCAGCGAACGACAGCGGAGGCATGGCTACACCTTC. This gives the protein CASSERQRRHGYTF.

This clonotype was recorded at least ten times. The DNA of the CDR3 is TGTGCCAGCAGTACAAACGGACAGGGGACAGATACGCAGTATTTT. It yields the protein CASSTNGQGTDTQYF. V gene TRBV7-3 combines with J gene TRBJ2-3, with 9 bases matching TRBD1. Trimming cost V 6 bases and J 3 bases; bases outside gene matches: 7. Germline V gene lookup returns CDR1 SGHTA and CDR2 FQGTGA. The CDR3 totals 15 residues.

The CDR3 coding sequence is TGTGCCAGCAGTTACAGGGGGCTGGGTGACAAACTGTTTTTT. It encodes CASSYRGLGDKLFF. The V gene is TRBV28, the J gene TRBJ1-4, with 9 bases matching TRBD1. Per the germline V gene, CDR1 is MDHEN and CDR2 is SYDVKM. CDR3 length: 14 residues. With V trimmed by 4 bases and J by 11 bases, 8 bases remained unmatched.

In its sample, this clonotype was seen many times. This chain connects TRBV29-1 to TRBJ1-1; D may be TRBD1 (5 bases). The CDR3 spans 11 residues. V dropped 0 bases and J dropped 13 bases, with 12 bases sitting between them. The V gene's germline CDR1 is SQVTM and CDR2 ANQGSEA. The CDR3 protein is CSVEDPTGSFF. As DNA, the CDR3 is TGCAGCGTTGAAGATCCCACAGGAAGTTTCTTT.

This clonotype was seen ten or more times. The chain links TRBV27 to TRBJ1-1; D is undetermined. V lost 6 bases and J lost 3, with 14 bases in between. CDR3 length: 14 amino acids. The germline V gene has CDR1 MNHEY and CDR2 SMNVEV (reference sequence). The CDR3 DNA sequence: TGTGCCAGCAGAGGTGCGCCACGAGACACTGAAGCTTTCTTT. Translation: CASRGAPRDTEAFF.

The chain links TRBV28 to TRBJ2-2; D call uncertain. The ends were cut back, 8 bases at V and 1 base at J, with 5 bases in the middle. The germline CDR1 and CDR2 sequences are MDHEN and SYDVKM. This CDR3 is built from 12 residues. This CDR3 reads CASRRNTGELFF. The CDR3 nucleotides read TGTGCCAGCCGGAGGAACACCGGGGAGCTGTTTTTT.

The chain is built from TRBV4-2 and TRBJ1-5; TRBD1 is a possible D gene (6 bases). This CDR3 spans 18 amino acids. Trimming took off 4 bases at V and 4 bases at J, with 23 bases between the two ends. Germline lookup yields CDR1 LGHNA and CDR2 YNFKEQ. CDR3 protein: CASSRVPLGDIGNQPQHF. The CDR3 coding sequence is TGTGCCAGCAGCCGGGTCCCCCTGGGGGACATCGGGAATCAGCCCCAGCATTTT.

There are many counts of this clonotype. The V and J genes are TRBV20-1 and TRBJ1-1; tentative D call: TRBD1 (5 bases). Trimming cost V 3 bases and J 8 bases, with 10 bases left between them. Germline CDR1 and CDR2: DFQATT and SNEGSKA (reference sequence). This CDR3 is 11 amino acids long. CDR3 DNA: TGCAGTGCTAGGTGGGGCGGAGAAGCTTTCTTT. Translation gives CSARWGGEAFF.

This clonotype appeared a few times. This sequence joins TRBV6-1 and TRBJ1-1; 7 nucleotides match TRBD1. V trimming: 2 bases; J trimming: 4 bases; junction bases outside the gene matches: 4. This CDR3 is built from 14 residues. Germline V CDR1 and CDR2: MNHNS, SASEGT. The DNA for the CDR3 is TGTGCCAGCAGTGAATGGGCAGGGGGCACTGAAGCTTTCTTT. Protein sequence: CASSEWAGGTEAFF.

This chain connects TRBV5-6 to TRBJ2-7, with TRBD1 identical over 7 bases. Germline-derived CDR1 and CDR2 are SGHDT and YYEEEE. This CDR3 is 16 amino acids long. The V gene end was trimmed by 4 bases and the J gene end by 2 bases; junction bases not matched to a gene: 12. The CDR3 DNA reads as TGTGCCAGCAGCCCCCCGACAGGGAATGTCCCCTACGAGCAGTACTTC. Its protein is CASSPPTGNVPYEQYF.

There are many counts of this clonotype. The chain is built from TRBV28 and TRBJ2-7; a possible D gene is TRBD1 (6 bases). The CDR3 is 15 residues long. The germline V gene encodes CDR1 MDHEN and CDR2 SYDVKM. V was cut by 7 bases and J by 5 bases, with 21 bases left in between. CDR3 protein: CASTLPLQGRNEQYF. The CDR3 DNA reads as TGTGCCAGCACCTTACCGTTGCAGGGGCGGAACGAGCAGTACTTC.

The chain combines TRBV29-1 with TRBJ1-4; tentative D call: TRBD1 (5 bases). Looked up from germline, CDR1 is SQVTM and CDR2 is ANQGSEA. Between the trimmed V and J ends, which lost 7 bases and 8 bases, there was a span of 17 bases. This CDR3 comprises 13 residues. The CDR3 sequence: CSATRASGEKLFF. CDR3 in DNA: TGCAGCGCCACAAGAGCTTCAGGGGAAAAACTGTTTTTT.

This clonotype was found a few times. The chain employs TRBV5-5 and TRBJ1-2, with 7 bases identical to TRBD1. The junction had 6 bases not matched to a gene; V was cut back by 2 bases and J by 8 bases. Germline V gene sequence: CDR1 SGHKS, CDR2 YYEKEE (reference sequence). The CDR3 length is 13 residues. This CDR3 is CASSFSQGLGYTF. Written as DNA, the CDR3 is TGTGCCAGCAGCTTCTCACAGGGGTTGGGCTACACCTTC.

The V gene is TRBV18, the J gene TRBJ2-6, with D unclear. V was trimmed by 6 bases and J by 5 bases, leaving 8 bases between them. CDR1 and CDR2 from the germline V gene are KGHSH and LQKENI. The CDR3 runs to 13 residues. CDR3 protein: CASSTTWANVLTF. The CDR3 DNA sequence: TGTGCCAGCTCCACCACCTGGGCCAACGTCCTGACTTTC.

This clonotype was found a few times. The gene calls are TRBV6-1 and TRBJ2-3; 9 nucleotides align to TRBD1. This CDR3 is built from 15 residues. CDR1 and CDR2 (germline): MNHNS, SASEGT. J gave up 1 base and V 5 bases, and 4 bases lay outside the gene matches. The CDR3 is CASSTGDRGTDTQYF. The CDR3 DNA sequence: TGTGCCAGCAGTACTGGGGACAGGGGCACAGATACGCAGTATTTT.

The table lists this clonotype with a few counts. The chain recombines TRBV7-2 with TRBJ2-6; D is unresolved. This CDR3 contains 15 residues. The V end was cut by 5 bases, the J end by 2 bases, with 10 bases between. Germline assignment: CDR1 SGHTA and CDR2 FQGNSA. CDR3: CASSPSGAGANVLTF. In DNA, the CDR3 is TGTGCCAGCAGCCCGTCCGGCGCTGGGGCCAACGTCCTGACTTTC. Full variable domain (rest looked up from reference TRBV7-2 and TRBJ2-6): GAGVSQSPSNKVTEKGKDVELRCDPISGHTALYWYRQSLGQGLEFLIYFQGNSAPDKSGLPSDRFSAERTGGSVSTLTIQRTQQEDSAVYLCASSPSGAGANVLTFGAGSRLTVL.

This clonotype was recorded at least ten times. The chain employs TRBV13 and TRBJ1-1; D is possibly TRBD1 (5 bases). The CDR3 consists of 14 residues. Germline loops: CDR1 PRHDT, CDR2 FYEKMQ (reference sequence). The ends were cut back, 4 bases at V and 6 bases at J, with 15 bases in the middle. As DNA, the CDR3 is TGTGCCAGCAGCTCCCCGGGGGGGAAATCTGAAGCTTTCTTT. Translated, it gives CASSSPGGKSEAFF.

Many counts were recorded for this clonotype. The chain links TRBV6-2 or TRBV6-3 to TRBJ2-1; perhaps TRBD2 as D (6 bases). The CDR3 is 16 amino acids. Germline V gene lookup returns CDR1 MNHEY and CDR2 SVGEGT. V shed 7 bases and J shed 2 bases, with 18 bases lying between them. CDR3 in DNA: TGTGCCAGCACCGTCCGGCTCGCGGGAACCTACAATGAGCAGTTCTTC. The encoded protein is CASTVRLAGTYNEQFF.

This clonotype was observed many times. V gene TRBV28 combines with J gene TRBJ1-1; a possible D gene is TRBD1 (5 bases). Germline V gene lookup returns CDR1 MDHEN and CDR2 SYDVKM. This CDR3 has 11 amino acids. V was cut by 6 bases and J by 11 bases, with 13 bases left in between. Written as DNA, the CDR3 is TGTGCCAGCAGCTCCGGGACGGGGGCTTTCTTT. Its protein product is CASSSGTGAFF.

The chain employs TRBV4-1 and TRBJ1-4, with D unresolved. The CDR3 length is 15 residues. V was shortened by 4 bases and J by 3 bases, with 12 bases between the two germline ends. The germline V gene encodes CDR1 MGHRA and CDR2 YSYEKL. Here the CDR3 DNA reads TGCGCCAGCAGCCCCACAGCGGCTCCTAATGAAAAACTGTTTTTT. Residues: CASSPTAAPNEKLFF.

As to this clonotype: Given a much more abundant clone one base away, this may be a read error. V is TRBV30 and J is TRBJ2-3, with a weak D call TRBD2 (6 bases). The V end was cut by 0 bases, the J end by 4 bases, with 11 bases between. CDR3 size: 14 residues. CDR1 is GTSNPN, CDR2 SVGIG, per germline (reference sequence). The CDR3 spells CAWSVGGSADTQYF. CDR3 bases: TGTGCCTGGAGTGTCGGGGGTTCGGCAGATACGCAGTATTTT.